The T cell receptor (beta chain) under discussion was sequenced for a study of synovial regulatory T cells in juvenile arthritis. Findings and caveats of the study: CDR3 overlap with synovial Tregs was higher for iaTregs than other blood Tregs. Synovial Teff and blood CPL repertoires partially overlapped with iaTreg TCR repertoires, which were largely patient-private.

This CDR3 is built from 14 residues. No DNA is listed. From germline, CDR1 is KGHSH and CDR2 LQKENI. Donors were approximately ten juvenile idiopathic arthritis patients with active disease. As to this clone: Antigen unknown.

Repertoires were generated with immunoSEQ multiplex PCR, while TCRdb's copy carries only in-frame clones and drops some. The listing records about 9,600 clones. The rearrangement uses TRBV18 and TRBJ2-7; TCRdb proposes TRBD1, but this gene call is untestable without DNA. Sequencing was carried out using Treg cells from blood. Subset in this sample: remaining (HLA-DR-negative) circulating blood Treg cells. The receptor comes from a donor younger than 30 with juvenile idiopathic arthritis. The CDR3 sequence: CASSLGQTSYEQYF.